This TCR beta chain was sequenced during a study of blood T cell repertoires in COVID-19. About the research overall: Collection of acute and convalescent COVID-19 samples took place in the United States, Italy and Spain.

Sequenced by immunoSEQ multiplex PCR; TCRdb stores in-frame clones only, minus some. This table has 50,000 or so clones, approximately 83% appearing once. This CDR3 has 12 residues. The germline V and J ends were trimmed by 4 bases and 9 bases, with 12 bases remaining between them. Per the germline V gene, CDR1 is KGHSY and CDR2 is FQNENV. The receptor was derived from a man in his 70s with acute or convalescent COVID-19. Sequencing was done on a sample of peripheral blood. J is TRBJ1-1 and V is TRBV16, with TRBD1 as a possible D gene (5 bases). The CDR3 protein is CASSPVGQKAFF. The CDR3 nucleotides are TGTGCCAGCAGCCCGGTGGGGCAGAAAGCTTTCTTT.